The rows below give T cell receptor beta chains drawn from one sample of a study of shared clonotypes between healthy human individuals. Assay: immunoSEQ multiplex PCR; the TCRdb copy retains only in-frame clones and omits some. In the table there are roughly 2.5 million clones, around nine tenths of which are singletons. Sequencing used naive CD4+ T cells sorted from blood. The receptors here all came from a man between 18 and 29 years old in good health. The CDR3 runs from the conserved cysteine through the conserved F or W. A D gene is named only where the DNA matches it firmly. Clone size is given for some rows only: seen once, a few or many times, or a class if the clone is expanded.

v_gene	abundance	d_gene	j_gene	CDR3nt	CDR3aa
TRBV28	NA	NA	TRBJ1-1	TGTGCCAGCACCTCGGCAGCGAACACTGAAGCTTTCTTT	CASTSAANTEAFF
TRBV6-5	NA	NA	TRBJ1-4	TGTGCCAGCAGTTACATTATCGGGGGCTTGGGAGAAAAACTGTTTTTT	CASSYIIGGLGEKLFF
TRBV14	NA	TRBD1	TRBJ2-5	TGTGCCAGCAGCCCCTGGACAGGGGCCCAAGAGACCCAGTACTTC	CASSPWTGAQETQYF
TRBV5-1	once	NA	TRBJ1-6	TGCGCCAGCAGCTCTGGACAGATAAGCTCCTATAATTCACCCCTCCACTTT	CASSSGQISSYNSPLHF
TRBV10-3	NA	NA	TRBJ1-4	TGTGCCATCAGTGAGGGGTCTACTAATGAAAAACTGTTTTTT	CAISEGSTNEKLFF
TRBV10-3	once	NA	TRBJ2-1	TGTGCCATCAGCCCCCCTCCGTACAATGAGCAGTTCTTC	CAISPPPYNEQFF
TRBV6-5	NA	NA	TRBJ1-5	TGTGCCAGCAGCCCAGAGTATAGCAATCAGCCCCAGCATTTT	CASSPEYSNQPQHF
TRBV5-4	NA	TRBD1	TRBJ1-1	TGTGCCAGCAGCTCGTGGACAGGGGAAGGTCGAGCTTTCTTT	CASSSWTGEGRAFF
TRBV5-1	NA	NA	TRBJ2-4	TGCGCCAGCAGCGAGGGTGAGGTGGGGCGCGACATTCAGTACTTC	CASSEGEVGRDIQYF
TRBV10-3	NA	NA	TRBJ2-7	TGTGCCTCCTCCCGGGAGATAGAGGTCTACGAGCAGTACTTC	CASSREIEVYEQYF
TRBV27	NA	NA	TRBJ2-7	TGTGCCAGCAGTTTATACCCAGGGGCTTACGAGCAGTACTTC	CASSLYPGAYEQYF
TRBV11-2	NA	NA	TRBJ1-1	TGTGCCAGCCTTGGGCAGACTAACACTGAAGCTTTCTTT	CASLGQTNTEAFF
TRBV6-4	NA	TRBD1	TRBJ2-7	TGTGCCACCCCAAACTCGACAGGGGCGGCCGAGCAGTACTTC	CATPNSTGAAEQYF
TRBV9	once	NA	TRBJ1-2	TGTGCCAGCAGCGAGGGTTATTCGGGCTATGGCTACACCTTC	CASSEGYSGYGYTF
TRBV2	NA	NA	TRBJ2-7	TGTGCCAGCAGGGAACGGGACACTGAGGCCTACGAGCAGTACTTC	CASRERDTEAYEQYF
TRBV7-8	NA	NA	TRBJ1-1	TGTGCCAGCCAGTTAAACAAGAACACTGAAGCTTTCTTT	CASQLNKNTEAFF
TRBV28	NA	NA	TRBJ2-2	TGTGCCAGCAGTCGATGGGGCAGCCTCTTTAATCTGGGCACCGGGGAGCTGTTTTTT	CASSRWGSLFNLGTGELFF
TRBV5-4	NA	TRBD1	TRBJ1-4	TGTGCCAGCAGCTCACAGGGGAGGGGAACTAATGAAAAACTGTTTTTT	CASSSQGRGTNEKLFF
TRBV18	NA	NA	TRBJ1-3	TGTGCCAGCTCCCCCAGAAACCCAAACACCATATATTTT	CASSPRNPNTIYF
TRBV27	NA	TRBD2	TRBJ2-3	TGTGCCAGCAGTTTGGCTAGCGGGAGGTATACGCAGTATTTT	CASSLASGRYTQYF
TRBV5-6	NA	TRBD2	TRBJ2-5	TGTGCCAGCAGCTTTGGGCTAGCGGGGGGTGAGACCCAGTACTTC	CASSFGLAGGETQYF
TRBV23-1	NA	TRBD1	TRBJ1-6	TGCGCCAGCAGTCACATGGGACAGGGGAATTCACCCCTCCACTTT	CASSHMGQGNSPLHF
TRBV5-4	once	NA	TRBJ2-5	TGTGCCAGCAGCCTGGGGTCAGTAAAAGAGACCCAGTACTTC	CASSLGSVKETQYF
TRBV5-1	NA	TRBD2	TRBJ2-5	TGCGCCAGCAGCTTGGCCCCGGCGGGGGGCCAAGAGACCCAGTACTTC	CASSLAPAGGQETQYF
TRBV9	NA	NA	TRBJ2-1	TGTGCCAGCAGCGTCGGTGTAGGTAAATATGATGAGCAGTTCTTC	CASSVGVGKYDEQFF
TRBV5-6	NA	TRBD1	TRBJ1-1	TGTGCCAGCAGCGGAAGGACAGGGGGCAACACTGAAGCTTTCTTT	CASSGRTGGNTEAFF
TRBV19	once	NA	TRBJ1-6	TGTGCCAGTAGTATACAGGGAATTGTGGCTTCACCCCTCCACTTT	CASSIQGIVASPLHF
TRBV19	once	TRBD1	TRBJ1-2	TGTGCCAGTAACTTCCCGGGACAGGGAGGGGACTATGGCTACACCTTC	CASNFPGQGGDYGYTF
TRBV2	NA	TRBD1	TRBJ2-7	TGTGCCAGCGCCGAAGGGGACAGGGCGTTACTCGTGCAGTACTTC	CASAEGDRALLVQYF
TRBV27	NA	TRBD2	TRBJ2-7	TGTGCCAGCAGGAAAGGGACTAGCGGGAGCGTAGCTTACGAGCAGTACTTC	CASRKGTSGSVAYEQYF
TRBV19	NA	TRBD1	TRBJ2-7	TGTGCCAGTAGCAACAGGGACAGAGTCTACGAGCAGTACTTC	CASSNRDRVYEQYF
TRBV30	NA	NA	TRBJ2-7	TGTGCCTGGAGTGTTAACTCCGGATACGAGCAGTACTTC	CAWSVNSGYEQYF
TRBV4-1	few	NA	TRBJ1-1	TGCGCCAGCAGCCCCTACAACAGGGAAGTGGCTACAGCTTTCTTT	CASSPYNREVATAFF
TRBV28	NA	NA	TRBJ2-7	TGTGCCAGCAGTTCTCCCGGACAGCCAGTTGACTTC	CASSSPGQPVDF
TRBV28	NA	NA	TRBJ1-5	TGTGCCAGCAGTTTCTTATCAGGAAATCAGCCCCAGCATTTT	CASSFLSGNQPQHF
TRBV6-6	NA	NA	TRBJ1-3	TGTGCCAGCAGGAACACGGGCTTCGCTGGAAACACCATATATTTT	CASRNTGFAGNTIYF
TRBV27	NA	NA	TRBJ2-3	TGTGCCAGCAGTTTATTCCCGGCCACAGATGGTACGCAGTATTTT	CASSLFPATDGTQYF
TRBV5-5	NA	TRBD2	TRBJ2-3	TGTGCCAGCAGCTTGCTGGGACTAGCGGGGGGGCTGATAGATACGCAGTATTTT	CASSLLGLAGGLIDTQYF
TRBV29-1	NA	TRBD2	TRBJ2-1	TGCAGCGTTGGGGCGGGGGGGAATGAGCAGTTCTTC	CSVGAGGNEQFF
TRBV11-2	NA	NA	TRBJ2-5	TGTGCCAGCAGCTTAGGGGCATTTGGTGAGGAGACCCAGTACTTC	CASSLGAFGEETQYF
TRBV5-1	NA	NA	TRBJ1-6	TGCGCCAGCAGCTTGGACTTCGCTAGCTCCTATAATTCACCCCTCCACTTT	CASSLDFASSYNSPLHF
TRBV9	NA	NA	TRBJ2-3	TGTGCCAGCAGCGTATCGTCAGGCACAGATACGCAGTATTTT	CASSVSSGTDTQYF
TRBV28	NA	NA	TRBJ1-3	TGTGCCAGCAGTCCGCGGGGGCAAGGAAACACCATATATTTT	CASSPRGQGNTIYF
TRBV4-1	once	NA	TRBJ1-4	TGCGCCAGCAGCCAAGATCCGGGACTAACTAATGAAAAACTGTTTTTT	CASSQDPGLTNEKLFF
TRBV7-2	NA	NA	TRBJ2-3	TGTGCCAGCAGCTACTTCACAGATACGCAGTATTTT	CASSYFTDTQYF
TRBV10-3	few	NA	TRBJ1-6	TGTGCCATCAGGGGCCCCAATTCACCCCTCCACTTT	CAIRGPNSPLHF
TRBV5-4	NA	NA	TRBJ1-4	TGTGCCAGCAGCCATGGAAGTCTGGGGCAGGAGGAAAAACTGTTTTTT	CASSHGSLGQEEKLFF
TRBV28	NA	NA	TRBJ2-7	TGTGCCAGCAGTAGGACACTCCCCGAGCAGTACTTC	CASSRTLPEQYF
TRBV19	once	TRBD2	TRBJ2-6	TGTGCCAGTACCCCTAGGCTCTCGCGGGAGGGATTCGCTGGGGCCAACGTCCTGACTTTC	CASTPRLSREGFAGANVLTF
TRBV5-1	NA	NA	TRBJ1-5	TGCGCCAGCAGCCTGGCGGGAGGCCCGAATCAGCCCCAGCATTTT	CASSLAGGPNQPQHF
TRBV5-1	NA	NA	TRBJ2-3	TGCGCCAGCAGCTTGGATTGGGGGGCGGGGTCAGATACGCAGTATTTT	CASSLDWGAGSDTQYF
TRBV11-2	NA	NA	TRBJ2-7	TGTGCCAGCAGCCGACCGGGACGGGACTCCTACGAGCAGTACTTC	CASSRPGRDSYEQYF
TRBV2	NA	TRBD2	TRBJ2-1	TGTGCCAAGTCTAGCGGGCTAATCAATGAGCAGTTCTTC	CAKSSGLINEQFF